This TCR beta chain was captured by sequencing in a study of cytomegalovirus exposure and HLA in healthy donors (dated 2017 in TCRdb). For context, the study as a whole: An earlier analysis of roughly 500 of the donors reported 276 Gb of sequence data and some 110 million unique TCR beta sequences obtained from some 200 million T cells. An earlier analysis of 587 of the donors used high-throughput TCR beta sequencing to judge whether each TCR beta V gene segment behaved as functional or pseudogenic. A later genetic analysis used genome-wide SNP genotypes for about 65% of the roughly 670 donors, treating that subset as a discovery cohort. Across approximately 420 genotyped donors of the cohort, an average of approximately 200,000 unique TCR beta nucleotide sequences per donor were sequenced, and roughly a sixth of those sequences were non-productive. All discovery cohort repertoires had been generated on a single sequencing platform. Alongside the repertoire data, information on donor age, sex, ethnicity and CMV serostatus was compiled. The study profiled the T cell repertoires of 500 to 800 subjects by immunosequencing and related them to cytomegalovirus serostatus. The later analysis used no new phenotypic data to find candidate immune exposures, relying instead on TCR beta sequences and their occurrence across donors. To predict cytomegalovirus infection status, the study combined high-throughput TCR immunosequencing, statistical association of individual TCRs with disease status, and machine learning. Among the approximately 420 genotyped donors, under 90% belonged to the genetic ancestry cluster associated with self-reported Caucasian donors. An early release that covered several hundred HLA-typed donors contained approximately 300 gigabases of sequencing data and tens of millions of unique TCR sequences. In a later analysis, previously published TCR beta repertoires from fewer than 750 donors were re-analyzed and high-resolution HLA genotyping was added so that TCR occurrence patterns could be studied. The aim of the study was to test whether cataloging public T cell receptors could identify signatures of past pathogen exposure. Class I and class II HLA loci were covered by the typing at four-digit resolution. Besides the first cohort of more than 650 subjects, a separate validation cohort made up of 120 different subjects was used. Typing coverage varied by locus: roughly 629-640 donors for A, B, C, DRB1 and DQB1; about 520 for DQA1; about 590 for DPA1; fewer than 480 for DPB1. A few DR-DQ haplotypes were treated as single units for association and clustering because of strong linkage in the cohort.

Library method: the immunoSEQ multiplex PCR assay. For the multiplex PCR, a mixture combining 60 forward primers for TCR Vbeta segments and 13 reverse primers for TCR Jbeta segments was used. The CDR3 region of rearranged TCR beta genes was amplified from genomic DNA with a multiplex PCR assay. The Illumina HiSeq System was used to sequence the amplified TCR beta libraries as 87-base-pair reads. The authors processed their data as follows. A later analysis counted about 76 million unique TCR beta chains across the 640 or so repertoires, and 10 million to 11 million of these chains were shared by at least two donors. To remove PCR and sequencing errors, raw reads were error-corrected and collapsed into unique sequences using a nearest-neighbor algorithm that merged closely related sequences. Alignment of CDR3 sequences to IMGT reference sequences was used to assign V, D and J gene segments. For a sequence to be retained, a match of at least six nucleotides to both a V gene segment and a J gene segment was required. Rearrangements were classified as productive when the CDR3 lacked stop codons and remained in frame with V and J, and all other rearrangements were classified as non-productive. CDR3 was defined by IMGT convention, running from the second conserved V-encoded cysteine to the conserved J-encoded phenylalanine. In an earlier analysis of around 640 of the donors, sequences lacking an unambiguous match to a single V gene segment were excluded. An earlier analysis of a few hundred of the donors classified V segments as functional when productive rearrangements were above 56.7% and as segregating when the standard deviation between donors was above 5%. A statistical classification framework was built to diagnose cytomegalovirus status from the catalog of TCR beta chain sequences. A later analysis assigned V and J genes by comparing TCR nucleotide sequences with IMGT/GENE-DB human TR gene sequences. The TCRdist pipeline was used in a later analysis to assign CDR3 sequences and most-parsimonious VDJ recombination scenarios. In a later analysis, each TCR beta chain was defined by its CDR3 amino acid sequence together with its V-gene family, and reads lacking a unique V-gene family were excluded. A later analysis removed roughly 590 highly shared, low-generation-probability nucleotide sequences to deal with suspected cross-contamination and a sequencing artifact. For each public chain, a later analysis derived a clonal expansion index from normalized ranks of inferred template counts within each repertoire. In a later analysis, generation probabilities were computed using a VDJ recombination model fitted to out-of-frame rearrangements, and the results were checked against IGoR. In a later analysis, TCR-TCR, TCR-HLA and TCR-CMV co-occurrence was scored with hypergeometric tests, and a repertoire-size bias correction was applied to TCR pairs. In a later analysis, false discovery rates were estimated by permuting HLA or CMV assignments 20 times. In a later analysis, co-occurring TCRs were grouped using DBSCAN, with TCRdist sequence similarity added in when clustering inside HLA-allele-positive subsets. For co-occurrence clustering, repertoires with fewer than 30,000 or more than 120,000 public chains were excluded, along with five or six repertoires with anomalous nucleotide sharing. Sourced from immuneACCESS, this table was stored by TCRdb with only in-frame sequences that have V and J called. A share of the clones is absent; for the studies checked, an unresolved V gene accounts for under half, and the remainder has no known explanation. V and J calls plus clone size are reproduced from that table; the DNA served to infer D and trimming. This sample lists over 100,000 clones; approximately 73% were detected once. The ten largest clones add up to approximately 8.4% of the sample.

Of note for this clone: No antigen is known for it. Base qualities were left out, and no much larger clone turns up one base away. The same CDR3 arises from other DNA sequences in this sample as well.

The cohort consisted of hundreds of healthy bone marrow donors. At the time of sampling, all cohort members were nominally healthy, though unrecorded immune exposures were likely present. The donor tested CMV seronegative and was one of the 352 seronegative cohort members. Each donor provided a peripheral blood sample, and peripheral blood mononuclear cells were used for TCR beta sequencing. The Qiagen DNeasy Blood Extraction Kit was used to extract genomic DNA from the blood cell samples. Findings and caveats that apply to the study as a whole: Cytomegalovirus status was reported to be diagnosed by the classifier with high specificity and sensitivity in both the original and validation cohorts. Compared with the approximately 700-donor mean, donors in an Asian-associated ancestry cluster had fewer N-insertions in productive TCRs, according to a later genetic analysis. According to a later analysis, parvovirus B19, influenza, CMV and Epstein-Barr virus appeared linked to several top co-occurrence clusters. HLA typing was unavailable for some donors at each locus, so association tests used only the typed subset. In a later analysis, about 17,000 TCR beta sequences were associated with specific HLA alleles at a false discovery rate of 0.05. A group of highly shared sequence variants was considered likely to be a technical artifact of the sequencing pipeline. Most TCR sequences were seen in very few donors, while some public TCRs were found in many individuals. This cohort had only TCR beta chains sequenced, and the lack of alpha or paired-chain data limited which features could be detected. When HLA alleles, especially DR and DQ, strongly co-occurred, attributing TCR associations to individual alleles was difficult. Broadly in line with IMGT annotations, most TCR beta V segments showed up in productive rearrangements about 90% or about 30% of the time in an earlier analysis of around 600 of the donors. According to the authors, the approach could potentially be generalized to other disease states and immunological phenotypes. A further reported finding was that TCR beta sequences accurately predicted the HLA-A and HLA-B alleles for most subjects in the first cohort. In a later analysis, most CMV-associated TCR beta chains were found to appear HLA-restricted, with HLA associations seemingly driven largely by CMV exposure. The earlier analysis of 450 to 700 of the donors excluded approximately 15 rarely observed V segments, including chromosome 9 orphons, because counts were too low. In a later analysis, HLA-associated TCR beta chains showed more clonal expansion and lower generation probabilities than non-associated chains that were equally common. Three of the identified cytomegalovirus-associated TCR beta chains were confirmed in vitro to be specific for cytomegalovirus antigens. The study gave a list of under 200 TCR beta chains associated with cytomegalovirus. Immune exposure information for the cohort was limited to CMV serostatus. V-gene and J-gene trimming of TCR beta chains was associated with a missense DCLRE1C variant in a later genetic analysis, and the association was replicated in an independent cohort. In a later analysis, TCR association rates were found to vary across HLA loci, with the most associated TCRs seen for DRB1 alleles and the fewest for HLA-C alleles. Linkage disequilibrium might explain the correlated functional status among segregating V segments, but an unknown experimental factor could not be ruled out. Roughly uniform sequencing depth across donors was assumed in presence/absence analyses, although this assumption may not hold.

What was sequenced was PBMCs. This clonotype was sampled from a man aged 35 to 55 in good health and CMV-seronegative.

CDR3 loop: CASSTGQGNTIYF. The bases read TGTGCCAGCTCTACGGGACAGGGAAACACCATATATTTT. The rearrangement combines TRBV18 with TRBJ1-3, with 7 bases in between that match TRBD1. From the cysteine up to the phenylalanine, the CDR3 has a length of 13 residues. The CDR3 DNA has 39 bases and is translated from base 1. Unmatched junction bases come to 3, with V trimmed by 6 bases and J by 4 bases. According to the germline V gene, CDR1 reads KGHSH and CDR2 reads LQKENI.